These 19 T cell receptor beta chains originate from one sample sequenced in a study of cytomegalovirus exposure and HLA in healthy donors. The study ran its PCR with 60 Vbeta and 13 Jbeta primers. Profiled with immunoSEQ multiplex PCR; TCRdb holds only in-frame clones, not every one. Here the sample spans about 190,000 clones, roughly 77% being singletons. The source material was PBMCs. The source of these receptors is a woman aged 25 to 39 in good health and CMV-seropositive.

This clone came up once. The chain has TRBV14 and TRBJ2-1; TRBD2 matches at 10 bases. J gave up 0 bases and V 6 bases, and 5 bases lay outside the gene matches. This CDR3 has 16 residues. Germline CDR1 and CDR2: SGHDN and FVKESK. The CDR3 nucleotides are TGTGCCAGCAGACGGACTAGCGGAAGCTCCTACAATGAGCAGTTCTTC. This encodes CASRRTSGSSYNEQFF.

The table lists this clone with a count of one. V gene TRBV14 combines with J gene TRBJ2-5; D is uncertain. Germline V lookup: CDR1 SGHDN, CDR2 FVKESK. The CDR3 sequence is 18 residues long. V was pared by 3 bases and J by 5 bases, with 25 bases between. CDR3 in amino acids: CASSQPKDSARLTETQYF. CDR3 bases: TGTGCCAGCAGCCAGCCAAAAGATTCAGCGAGACTGACGGAGACCCAGTACTTC.

The V gene is TRBV28, the J gene TRBJ2-1, with a weak D call TRBD1 (5 bases). Per the germline V gene, CDR1 is MDHEN and CDR2 is SYDVKM. V lost 6 bases, J lost 9 bases, and 12 bases lay in between. There are 12 residues in the CDR3. CDR3 nucleotides: TGTGCCAGCAGAGGGGAACTAAGTGAGCAGTTCTTC. It translates to CASRGELSEQFF.

The rearrangement uses TRBV28 and TRBJ1-5; TRBD1 is a possible D gene (5 bases). The CDR3 runs to 14 residues. Trimming removed 1 base at V and 3 bases at J, with 7 bases between. Germline CDR1 is MDHEN and CDR2 is SYDVKM. The chain's CDR3 is CASSLSGFNQPQHF. The CDR3, as DNA: TGTGCCAGCAGTTTATCAGGGTTCAATCAGCCCCAGCATTTT.

The genes are TRBV28 and TRBJ2-7; 9 bases match TRBD1. This CDR3 has 15 residues. Germline CDR1 is MDHEN and CDR2 is SYDVKM. Trimming at V came to 6 bases and at J to 0 bases, leaving 6 bases not matched to a gene. The CDR3 region is CASSYRGRNSYEQYF. The CDR3 coding sequence is TGTGCCAGCAGCTACAGGGGGCGAAACTCCTACGAGCAGTACTTC.

This chain uses TRBV10-2 with TRBJ2-7; TRBD2 matches at 13 bases. CDR1 WSHSY and CDR2 SAAADI come from the germline V gene. J gave up 8 bases and V 6 bases, and 10 bases lay outside the gene matches. This CDR3 spans 15 amino acids. The chain's CDR3 is CASSATGTSGAQQYF. DNA of the CDR3: TGCGCCAGCAGCGCAACCGGGACTAGCGGGGCTCAGCAGTACTTC.

The rearrangement joins TRBV7-9 to TRBJ1-1, with a tentative D call TRBD1 (5 bases). The CDR3 has 15 residues. Germline loops: CDR1 SEHNR, CDR2 FQNEAQ (reference sequence). Between the trimmed V and J ends, which lost 6 bases and 0 bases, there was a span of 14 bases. CDR3 loop: CASRTGHRVNTEAFF. The CDR3 region has the DNA TGTGCCAGCAGGACTGGACATCGGGTGAACACTGAAGCTTTCTTT. Full variable domain (missing parts from reference TRBV7-9 and TRBJ1-1): DTGVSQNPRHKITKRGQNVTFRCDPISEHNRLYWYRQTLGQGPEFLTYFQNEAQLEKSRLLSDRFSAERPKGSFSTLEIQRTEQGDSAMYLCASRTGHRVNTEAFFGQGTRLTVV.

This chain connects TRBV4-1 to TRBJ2-1; TRBD2 aligns across 12 bases. The CDR3 loop spans 16 amino acids. Trimming removed 0 bases from V and 8 bases from J; junction bases left unmatched: 5. Germline V gives CDR1 MGHRA, CDR2 YSYEKL. CDR3 nucleotide sequence: TGCGCCAGCAGCCAAGATCTACTAGCGGGAGGAGATGAGCAGTTCTTC. Translating gives CASSQDLLAGGDEQFF.

This clone was recorded once. The genes are TRBV5-1 and TRBJ2-5; TRBD1 aligns across 8 bases. The CDR3 is 14 amino acids. Germline V gene data show CDR1 as SGHRS and CDR2 as YFSETQ. The ends lost 4 bases at V and 4 bases at J; junction bases unmatched: 6. The CDR3 loop reads CASSQGQGRETQYF. Here the CDR3 DNA reads TGCGCCAGCAGCCAAGGACAGGGCCGAGAGACCCAGTACTTC.

The rearrangement joins TRBV6-5 to TRBJ2-1, with 7 bases that match TRBD2. V shed 0 bases, J shed 8 bases, and the junction held 7 bases outside the gene matches. CDR1 and CDR2 from the germline V gene are MNHEY and SVGAGI. CDR3 length equals 15 residues. Here the CDR3 reads CASSYSVGTNDEQFF. The CDR3 DNA reads TGTGCCAGCAGTTACTCCGTGGGGACTAACGATGAGCAGTTCTTC.

J is TRBJ2-5 and V is TRBV28, with TRBD1 matching over 10 bases. With 5 bases clipped from V and 5 bases from J, the junction kept 8 bases outside the gene matches. The CDR3 sequence is 15 residues long. Germline assignment: CDR1 MDHEN and CDR2 SYDVKM. The CDR3 protein is CASSPRTGGDETQYF. CDR3 DNA sequence: TGTGCCAGCAGTCCAAGGACAGGGGGTGATGAGACCCAGTACTTC.

Only a few counts were recorded for this clone. CDR3 coding DNA: TGTGCCAGCAGCTCCGGACTAGCGGGAGGCCACAATGAGCAGTTCTTC. It translates to CASSSGLAGGHNEQFF. The rearrangement uses TRBV11-3 and TRBJ2-1, with 14 bases aligning to TRBD2. The V segment lost 4 bases and the J segment 5 bases; nucleotides outside the gene matches: 4. The CDR3 spans 16 residues. The germline gives CDR1 SGHNT, CDR2 YENEEA.

V usage is TRBV15 and J usage is TRBJ2-1, with 8 bases fitting TRBD2. The CDR3 runs 17 residues. Germline V gene lookup returns CDR1 LNHNV and CDR2 YYDKDF (reference sequence). V dropped 0 bases and J dropped 12; count of bases not matched to a gene: 16. CDR3 sequence reads: CATSRDRGGRPAGGQFF. As DNA, the CDR3 is TGTGCCACCAGCAGAGATCGTGGGGGCCGGCCCGCGGGGGGGCAGTTCTTC.

The chain couples TRBV27 to TRBJ2-1; D might be TRBD2 (5 bases). The germline gives CDR1 MNHEY, CDR2 SMNVEV (reference sequence). V lost 5 bases, J lost 2 bases, and 13 bases lay in between. The CDR3 has 15 amino acids. CDR3 sequence reads: CASSRERPTYNEQFF. CDR3 bases: TGTGCCAGCAGTAGGGAGCGACCCACCTACAATGAGCAGTTCTTC.

This clone was counted between two and nine times. The chain employs TRBV5-8 and TRBJ1-5, with D possibly TRBD1 on 5 matching bases. Germline CDR1 reads SGHTS; CDR2 reads YDEGEE. This CDR3 has 15 amino acids. Deletions cut 0 bases from V and 3 bases from J, with 10 bases between. The CDR3 region is CASSLALGANQPQHF. The CDR3 nucleotides are TGTGCCAGCAGCTTGGCCTTAGGGGCCAATCAGCCCCAGCATTTT. Full variable domain (outside the CDR3, taken from reference TRBV5-8 and TRBJ1-5): EAGVTQSPTHLIKTRGQQATLRCSPISGHTSVYWYQQALGLGLQFLLWYDEGEERNRGNFPPRFSGRQFPNYSSELNVNALELEDSALYLCASSLALGANQPQHFGDGTRLSIL.

This chain connects TRBV5-1 to TRBJ1-2, with a weak D call TRBD1 (6 bases). Germline V CDR1 and CDR2: SGHRS, YFSETQ. This CDR3 is 14 amino acids long. The V end lost 0 bases, the J end lost 4 bases, and 10 bases lay between the germline ends. The CDR3 nucleotides are TGCGCCAGCAGCTTGGATCAGGGGAGCTATGGCTACACCTTC. Translated: CASSLDQGSYGYTF.

The J gene is TRBJ2-7, the V gene TRBV7-9, with D unresolved. The CDR3 has 12 amino acids. Germline assignment: CDR1 SEHNR and CDR2 FQNEAQ (reference sequence). Trimming removed 5 bases at V and 1 base at J, with 6 bases between. CDR3 sequence reads: CASSVSSYEQYF. The DNA for the CDR3 is TGTGCCAGCAGCGTTAGTTCCTACGAGCAGTACTTC.

The V gene is TRBV5-4, the J gene TRBJ1-1; 7 bases align to TRBD1. Germline lookup yields CDR1 SGHNT and CDR2 YYREEE (reference sequence). The CDR3 sequence is 14 residues long. V was clipped by 3 bases and J by 1 base; unmatched bases: 3. CDR3 sequence: CASSWGTANTEAFF. DNA of the CDR3: TGTGCCAGCAGCTGGGGGACAGCGAACACTGAAGCTTTCTTT.

The CDR3 region has the DNA TGTGCCAGCAGCACTTCGATCACCGGGGAGCTGTTTTTT. Protein product: CASSTSITGELFF. J is TRBJ2-2 and V is TRBV7-9; unclear D gene. CDR3 length: 13 residues. Trimming shortened V by 5 bases and J by 4 bases, and 8 bases separated the two germline ends. The germline gives CDR1 SEHNR, CDR2 FQNEAQ (reference sequence).